Included here is one TCR beta chain sequence, with context. Its recognized antigen is unknown. It has no much larger one-base neighbor in the sample; base qualities were not kept. The intended sense of this specimen's time point label: baseline before first vaccination. Vaccinee samples came from UK trials COV001 and COV002, including a single-blind randomized controlled phase 2/3 trial of AZD1222 (ChAdOx1 nCoV-19) in healthy adults. For TCRbeta chain sequencing, PBMC samples from trial participants were taken at day 0 and at day 28 after the second dose. The data originate from a study of T cell responses to AZD1222 COVID-19 vaccine (dated by TCRdb to the early 2020s). Regarding the research as a whole: AZD1222 recipients given second doses at about 4 weeks or at about 12 weeks were pooled, since spike-specific TCR depth and breadth were not found to differ between the two schedules. A total of over 230 trial participants underwent TCR sequencing, of whom about 200 had received two doses of AZD1222 and approximately 26 had received two doses of the MenACWY control vaccine. Enrollment into the trials was organized by age into subgroups of 18-55, 56-69 and 70-plus years, and those subgroups contained approximately 160, 26 and 62 TCR-sequenced participants, respectively. What the study reported, not specific to this receptor: A significant rise in spike-specific TCR breadth and depth was observed after two AZD1222 doses relative to day 0 and relative to MenACWY recipients. The vaccine-associated CD4 TCRs covered the entire spike protein, and the dominant responses fell in regions 160-218 and 743-854. Only five to seven AZD1222 recipients were SARS-CoV-2 seropositive at baseline, limiting conclusions about previously exposed vaccinees. Nearly half of unique spike-specific TCRs reportedly recognized epitopes outside regions mutated in the B.1.351 and B.1.1.7 variants. Most participants were white British and females outnumbered males, and the authors suggested that clonal diversity may have been underestimated. In the small 56-69-year group, the increase in depth fell short of significance, most likely because of low power. Because no samples from the day 14 peak response were available, repertoires could be characterized only after the peak T cell response.

From the cysteine through the phenylalanine, the CDR3 covers 15 amino acids. The retained sequence is limited to the CDR3, 45 bases, with the frame set at the first base. CDR1 and CDR2, per the germline V gene (reference sequence), are SEHNR and FQNEAQ. The germline ends are 11 bases apart after V is trimmed by 1 base and J by 2 bases. The CDR3 regions of human TCRbeta chains were analyzed by immunosequencing. The paper's data handling went like this. TCRs in the repertoires were matched against a reference library of SARS-CoV-2-specific TCRs that had been generated with the MIRA antigen-specificity platform. Breadth was defined as the fraction of unique TCRs that were SARS-CoV-2-associated, and depth was defined as the fraction of total T cells that were SARS-CoV-2-associated. Using the MIRA data, each spike-specific TCR was assigned both to the spike region to which the TCR was reactive and to a CD4 or CD8 class. Log10-transformed breadth and depth values were compared by one-way ANOVA with Sidak's multiple comparisons tests. Here the immuneACCESS table is served through TCRdb, limited to in-frame sequences with V and J called. Missing clones are a known gap in these copies; in checked studies unresolved V genes cover under half, and the rest lacks a known reason. V and J calls and clone size are copied from that table; D and trimming were computed from the DNA. This sample comprises more than 95,000 clones, 88% of them detected only once. Around a tenth of the sample is taken by the ten largest.

This sequence was found in an adult in good health. The chain links TRBV7-9 with TRBJ1-2; the D segment cannot be called with confidence. The specimen comprised peripheral blood, sampled on day 0 of AZD1222 vaccination. The DNA is as follows: TGTGCCAGCAGCTTAGAGCAGACGATAAACTATGGCTACACCTTC. It codes for CASSLEQTINYGYTF.